A single sample is the source of the 21 T cell receptor beta chains below, sequenced in a study of cytomegalovirus exposure and HLA in healthy donors. PCR employed 60 Vbeta and 13 Jbeta primers. Measured with immunoSEQ multiplex PCR; TCRdb has only the in-frame clones, and not every one. The sample yields about 130,000 clones, of which the top ten take up roughly 2%. What was sequenced was PBMCs. These receptors came from a woman aged 60-75 years in good health and CMV-seronegative.

V usage is TRBV6-6 and J usage is TRBJ1-6; D gene uncertain. Germline values: CDR1 MNHNY, CDR2 SVGAGI (reference sequence). The CDR3 runs 12 residues. The ends were cut back, 2 bases at V and 6 bases at J, with 2 bases in the middle. CDR3: CASSYRNSPLHF. The CDR3 DNA reads as TGTGCCAGCAGTTACCGTAATTCACCCCTCCACTTT.

This sequence joins TRBV7-6 and TRBJ2-5; TRBD1 matches at 8 bases. The J call is doubtful: the DNA matches TRBJ2-7 better. The CDR3 sequence is 15 residues long. The germline CDR1 and CDR2 sequences are SGHVS and FNYEAQ. The CDR3 DNA follows: TGTGCCAGCAGCTTAGGAGGGACAGGCTCCTACGAGCAGTACTTC. This sequence encodes CASSLGGTGSYEQYF.

The chain employs TRBV6-6 and TRBJ1-5; 7 bases are shared with TRBD1. Germline V lookup: CDR1 MNHNY, CDR2 SVGAGI (reference sequence). This CDR3 has 14 residues. Germline trimming cut 6 bases from V and 2 bases from J; bases unmatched to any gene: 4. CDR3 loop: CASRQGTGNQPQHF. CDR3 in DNA: TGTGCCAGCAGACAGGGGACGGGCAATCAGCCCCAGCATTTT.

The V gene is TRBV5-1, the J gene TRBJ1-2; the match to TRBD1 covers 9 bases. Germline CDR1 and CDR2: SGHRS and YFSETQ. The CDR3 runs 15 residues. After removal of 4 bases from V and 8 bases from J, the junction contained 12 bases not matched to a gene. CDR3 protein: CASSAGTGFIDGYTF. For the CDR3, the DNA is TGCGCCAGCAGCGCGGGGACAGGGTTTATTGACGGCTACACCTTC.

The gene calls are TRBV18 and TRBJ1-1; perhaps TRBD1 as D (6 bases). The CDR3 totals 13 residues. Per germline, CDR1 KGHSH and CDR2 LQKENI. V was shortened by 5 bases and J by 1 base, with 8 bases between the two germline ends. CDR3 nucleotides: TGTGCCAGCTCATCCAGGGGGAACACTGAAGCTTTCTTT. It yields the protein CASSSRGNTEAFF.

This chain connects TRBV5-1 to TRBJ2-7, with 10 bases fitting TRBD1. V was clipped by 4 bases and J by 0 bases; unmatched bases: 7. Germline loops: CDR1 SGHRS, CDR2 YFSETQ. The CDR3 is 16 amino acids. CDR3 residues: CASSPGRDRGSYEQYF. DNA for the CDR3: TGCGCCAGCAGCCCTGGCCGGGACAGGGGCTCCTACGAGCAGTACTTC. Together with reference TRBV5-1 and TRBJ2-7, the CDR3 gives the full variable domain: KAGVTQTPRYLIKTRGQQVTLSCSPISGHRSVSWYQQTPGQGLQFLFEYFSETQRNKGNFPGRFSGRQFSNSRSEMNVSTLELGDSALYLCASSPGRDRGSYEQYFGPGTRLTVT.

The V and J genes are TRBV6-5 and TRBJ2-1; D remains unclear. With 2 bases removed from V and 15 bases from J, the gap between germline ends came to 17 bases. The CDR3 consists of 13 residues. Germline V gene data show CDR1 as MNHEY and CDR2 as SVGAGI. The CDR3 protein is CASSYHSGRSRFF. CDR3 nucleotides: TGTGCCAGCAGTTACCACTCCGGTCGAAGTCGGTTCTTC.

V usage is TRBV11-3 and J usage is TRBJ2-3, with D possibly matching TRBD2 (7 bases). Germline CDR1 reads SGHNT; CDR2 reads YENEEA. There are 14 residues in the CDR3. With 4 bases removed from V and 1 base from J, the gap between germline ends came to 9 bases. The CDR3 coding sequence is TGTGCCAGCAGCTCGGGGGGCGGCACAGATACGCAGTATTTT. Protein product: CASSSGGGTDTQYF.

The V gene is TRBV18, the J gene TRBJ1-2; TRBD1 matches at 8 bases. The CDR3 runs to 13 residues. Germline loops: CDR1 KGHSH, CDR2 LQKENI. The ends lost 4 bases at V and 3 bases at J; junction bases unmatched: 1. As DNA, the CDR3 is TGTGCCAGCTCACAGGACAGGGACTATGGCTACACCTTC. It codes for CASSQDRDYGYTF.

For this clone: The junction differs from germline at one of its ends, possibly a read error. Within the sample, other DNA sequences also encode this same CDR3. V usage is TRBV6-5 and J usage is TRBJ1-5, with 8 bases matching TRBD1. Germline CDR1 and CDR2: MNHEY and SVGAGI. The CDR3 spans 13 residues. The CDR3 reads CASSTDRGQPQHF. The CDR3 DNA is TGCGCCAGCAGTACTGACAGGGGTCAGCCCCAGCATTTT.

As for this clone: Distinct nucleotide sequences in the sample also encode this CDR3. The J gene is TRBJ2-7, the V gene TRBV4-1; 13 nucleotides line up with TRBD2. Germline trimming cut 4 bases from V and 7 bases from J; bases unmatched to any gene: 7. CDR3 length: 15 residues. Germline CDR1 MGHRA, CDR2 YSYEKL. The CDR3 sequence is CASSLRTSGSEEQYF. The CDR3, as DNA: TGCGCCAGCAGCCTTCGGACTAGCGGGAGTGAAGAGCAGTACTTC.

This chain connects TRBV12-5 to TRBJ2-3; perhaps TRBD1 as D (6 bases). In germline, CDR1 is LGHNT, CDR2 FRNRAP. Trimming stripped 2 bases from V and 5 bases from J, with 14 bases between. The CDR3 spans 15 residues. The CDR3 nucleotides read TGTGCTAGTGGTTTGATAGGACAGATGGGAGATACGCAGTATTTT. Protein: CASGLIGQMGDTQYF.

This chain uses TRBV5-1 with TRBJ1-1; a possible D gene is TRBD1 (6 bases). V was trimmed by 0 bases and J by 6 bases, leaving 12 bases between them. The CDR3 is 14 residues long. Germline V gene sequence: CDR1 SGHRS, CDR2 YFSETQ. CDR3 sequence: CASSLEGEFSEAFF. CDR3 in DNA: TGCGCCAGCAGCTTGGAGGGGGAATTCTCTGAAGCTTTCTTT.

This chain joins TRBV5-1 and TRBJ1-1; D perhaps matches TRBD1 (6 bases). Germline CDR1 is SGHRS and CDR2 is YFSETQ. The CDR3 covers 14 residues. Trimming pared 4 bases from V and 1 base from J, leaving 11 bases between. The DNA for the CDR3 is TGCGCCAGCAGCCCGGGGGGCAGGAACACTGAAGCTTTCTTT. This codes for CASSPGGRNTEAFF. The variable domain in full, with the rest retrieved from reference TRBV5-1 and TRBJ1-1, is KAGVTQTPRYLIKTRGQQVTLSCSPISGHRSVSWYQQTPGQGLQFLFEYFSETQRNKGNFPGRFSGRQFSNSRSEMNVSTLELGDSALYLCASSPGGRNTEAFFGQGTRLTVV.

Here the CDR3 DNA reads TGTGCCAGTAGTATAGATCAGCAGGGAAACCCCTTACGGACCCAGTACTTC. Amino acid sequence: CASSIDQQGNPLRTQYF. The rearrangement joins TRBV19 to TRBJ2-5; perhaps TRBD1 as D (5 bases). Trimming shortened V by 0 bases and J by 7 bases, and 21 bases separated the two germline ends. Germline loops: CDR1 LNHDA, CDR2 SQIVND (reference sequence). This CDR3 spans 17 amino acids.

J is TRBJ2-7 and V is TRBV14, with TRBD2 identical over 8 bases. This CDR3 has 14 residues. Germline CDR1 SGHDN, CDR2 FVKESK. V shed 4 bases, J shed 2 bases, and the junction held 4 bases outside the gene matches. The CDR3 spells CASSPLAGPYEQYF. CDR3 nucleotides: TGTGCCAGCAGCCCGTTAGCGGGGCCCTACGAGCAGTACTTC.

The chain recombines TRBV19 with TRBJ1-5; 7 bases align to TRBD1. The germline V gene encodes CDR1 LNHDA and CDR2 SQIVND (reference sequence). V lost 6 bases, J lost 3 bases, and 5 bases stayed unmatched. The CDR3 length is 14 residues. This chain's CDR3 is CASRGGRNNQPQHF. Here the CDR3 DNA reads TGTGCCAGTAGAGGGGGCAGAAACAATCAGCCCCAGCATTTT.

This chain links TRBV10-1 with TRBJ2-3, with D perhaps TRBD1 (5 bases). Trimming removed 2 bases from V and 1 base from J, with 10 bases in between. Per the germline V gene, CDR1 is WNHNN and CDR2 is SYGVQD (reference sequence). This CDR3 spans 15 amino acids. Here the CDR3 reads CASSEKGIGTDTQYF. The CDR3 DNA reads as TGCGCCAGCAGTGAGAAGGGGATCGGCACAGATACGCAGTATTTT.

V is TRBV16 and J is TRBJ2-2; weak D call: TRBD1 (6 bases). The CDR3 is 15 residues long. V was clipped by 7 bases and J by 0 bases, with 12 bases between them. Germline V CDR1 and CDR2: KGHSY, FQNENV. This chain's CDR3 is CASTMDRPNTGELFF. The CDR3, as DNA: TGTGCCAGCACTATGGACAGACCGAACACCGGGGAGCTGTTTTTT.

The chain recombines TRBV14 with TRBJ1-1; 10 nucleotides line up with TRBD1. Germline loops: CDR1 SGHDN, CDR2 FVKESK. V dropped 4 bases and J dropped 11; count of bases not matched to a gene: 13. The CDR3 consists of 15 residues. The CDR3 DNA reads as TGTGCCAGCAGCCGATTCCAGCCGGACAGGGGGTGGGCTTTCTTT. It yields the protein CASSRFQPDRGWAFF.

The chain couples TRBV7-9 to TRBJ1-5, with 7 nucleotides matching TRBD1. This CDR3 contains 14 residues. Germline V gene sequence: CDR1 SEHNR, CDR2 FQNEAQ (reference sequence). Trimming took 5 bases from V and 1 from J; bases not matched to a gene: 2. CDR3 sequence: CASSQGQSNQPQHF. The CDR3 DNA reads as TGTGCCAGCAGCCAGGGACAGAGCAATCAGCCCCAGCATTTT.